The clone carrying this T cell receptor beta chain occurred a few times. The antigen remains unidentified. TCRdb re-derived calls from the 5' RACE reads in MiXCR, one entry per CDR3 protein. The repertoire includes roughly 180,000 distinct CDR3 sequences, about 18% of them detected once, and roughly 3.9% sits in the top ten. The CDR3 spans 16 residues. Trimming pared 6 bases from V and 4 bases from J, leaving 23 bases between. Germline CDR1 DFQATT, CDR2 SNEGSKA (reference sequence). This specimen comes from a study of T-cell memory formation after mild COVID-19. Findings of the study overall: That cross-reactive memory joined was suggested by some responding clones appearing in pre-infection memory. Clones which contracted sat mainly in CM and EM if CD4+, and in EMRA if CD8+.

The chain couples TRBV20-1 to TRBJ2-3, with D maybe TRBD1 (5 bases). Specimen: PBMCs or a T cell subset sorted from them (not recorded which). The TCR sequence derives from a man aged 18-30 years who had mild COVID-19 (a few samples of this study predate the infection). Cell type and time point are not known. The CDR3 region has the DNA TGCAGTGCCCAGGGCCCACTCCAGGGCACGTCAGATACGCAGTATTTT. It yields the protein CSAQGPLQGTSDTQYF.